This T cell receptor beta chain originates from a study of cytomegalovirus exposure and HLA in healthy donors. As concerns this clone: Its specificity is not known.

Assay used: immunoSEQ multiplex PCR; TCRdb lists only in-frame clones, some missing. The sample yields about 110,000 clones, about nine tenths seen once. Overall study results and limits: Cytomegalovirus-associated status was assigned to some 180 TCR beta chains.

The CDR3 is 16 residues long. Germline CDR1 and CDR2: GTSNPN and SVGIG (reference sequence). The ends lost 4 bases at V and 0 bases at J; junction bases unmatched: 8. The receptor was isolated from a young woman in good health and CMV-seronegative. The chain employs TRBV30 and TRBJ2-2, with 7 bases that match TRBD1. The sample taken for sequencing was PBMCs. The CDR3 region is CAWTGTGTANTGELFF. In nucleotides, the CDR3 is TGTGCCTGGACCGGAACCGGGACAGCGAACACCGGGGAGCTGTTTTTT.